One and the same sample provided the 10 T cell receptor beta chains below, sequenced in a study of tumor and adjacent non-tumor tissue in lung cancer. Three rounds of nested PCR, following a modified ARM-PCR protocol, produced the TCRbeta library. TCRdb reprocessed the multiplex PCR reads with MiXCR, giving one entry per CDR3 protein. The sample carries tens of thousands of distinct CDR3 sequences, 55% to 70% recorded once. This sample's RNA came from whole unsorted tissue. The sequencing input was lung tumor tissue. Every receptor here comes from a woman in her 70s with non-small cell lung cancer.

Turning to this clonotype: At one end, the junction sequence differs from germline, possibly due to a read error. V usage is TRBV29-1 and J usage is TRBJ2-5; 8 bases agree with TRBD2. Germline CDR1 reads SQVTM; CDR2 reads ANQGSEA. The CDR3 consists of 14 residues. The DNA of the CDR3 is TGCAACGTTGGTCGGGCCTCGGGAGGGGAGACCCAGTACTTC. This sequence encodes CNVGRASGGETQYF.

V and J are TRBV30 and TRBJ1-5; 9 nucleotides line up with TRBD1. CDR3 size: 15 residues. CDR1 is GTSNPN and CDR2 is SVGIG in the germline V gene (reference sequence). The ends lost 5 bases at V and 6 bases at J; junction bases unmatched: 11. The CDR3: CAWGLRDRVGQPQHF. DNA of the CDR3: TGTGCCTGGGGGTTACGGGACAGGGTAGGTCAGCCCCAGCATTTT.

In regard to this clonotype: One end of the junction varies from germline; a read error may be responsible. The rearrangement uses TRBV29-1 and TRBJ1-4; a weak D match, TRBD1 (6 bases). From germline, CDR1 is SQVTM and CDR2 ANQGSEA. The CDR3 has 13 amino acids. CDR3 bases: TGCAGCATGGCCGTAGGGGGAGGTGAAAAACTGCTTTTT. Protein sequence: CSMAVGGGEKLLF.

A word on this clonotype: The junction departs from the called germline gene at one end, perhaps through a read error. CDR3 sequence: CASSGGTGADTRELFF. The CDR3 DNA reads as TGTGCCAGCAGTGGGGGGACAGGGGCCGACACCAGGGAACTGTTTTTT. This chain joins TRBV28 and TRBJ2-2; 10 positions match TRBD1. There are 16 residues in the CDR3. The germline gives CDR1 MDHEN, CDR2 SYDVKM.

Points on this clonotype: A much more abundant neighbour one base away suggests this may be a read error. The chain joins TRBV5-6 to TRBJ2-5; 8 bases fit TRBD1. The CDR3 contains 14 residues. Germline CDR1 is SGHDT and CDR2 is YYEEEE. The CDR3 reads CASSLWQGAEIQYF. CDR3 DNA sequence: TGTGCCAGCAGCTTGTGGCAGGGGGCTGAGATCCAGTACTTC.

As to this clonotype: Possible read error: a much larger clone is one base away. The rearrangement joins TRBV20-1 to TRBJ2-5; D may be TRBD2 (6 bases). The germline V gene has CDR1 DFQATT and CDR2 SNEGSKA (reference sequence). CDR3 length: 13 residues. In DNA, the CDR3 is TGCCTCGCGGGACGGACGCATCAAGAGACCCAGTACTTC. Residues: CLAGRTHQETQYF.

J is TRBJ2-2 and V is TRBV18, with D maybe TRBD1 (6 bases). V was pared by 3 bases and J by 2 bases, with 13 bases between. This CDR3 has 16 amino acids. Per germline, CDR1 KGHSH and CDR2 LQKENI. The CDR3 nucleotides are TGTGCCAGCTCACCCTCAGGGGAGTCCAACACCGGGGAGCTGTTTTTT. Protein product: CASSPSGESNTGELFF.

As regards this clonotype: The CDR3 does not close with the conserved phenylalanine or tryptophan, likely indicating a read error. V gene TRBV10-3 combines with J gene TRBJ2-1; maybe TRBD1 (6 bases). This CDR3 comprises 15 residues. V lost 4 bases and J lost 7, with 17 bases in between. Germline V gene sequence: CDR1 ENHRY, CDR2 SYGVKD. CDR3: CAISGGDIQGNEQFI. The DNA for the CDR3 is TGTGCCATCAGTGGTGGGGACATACAGGGTAATGAGCAGTTCATC.

The V call is TRBV6-5, the J call TRBJ2-3, with unresolved D. Germline assignment: CDR1 MNHEY and CDR2 SVGAGI. The CDR3 length is 15 residues. The CDR3 DNA follows: TGTACCTGCAGTTACCCGTTTATGAACACAGATACGCAGTATTTT. It translates to CTCSYPFMNTDTQYF.

Of note for this clonotype: An end of the junction does not agree with germline; a read error may underlie this. V is TRBV30 and J is TRBJ1-3; 7 bases match TRBD1. Germline V gene sequence: CDR1 GTSNPN, CDR2 SVGIG (reference sequence). The CDR3 runs to 20 residues. The CDR3 DNA reads as TGTGCCTGGAGTGTCTACCAGGGGGACTTCATCCCGAGCTCTGGAAACGCCATATATTTT. Amino acids: CAWSVYQGDFIPSSGNAIYF.